These 28 T cell receptor beta chains were sequenced from one sample in a study of OX40 agonist ivuxolimab in advanced cancers. Clones were sequenced by immunoSEQ multiplex PCR, and TCRdb holds only the in-frame ones, with some missing. Here the sample spans about 56,000 clones, around 80% being singletons. The material was CD4+ or CD8+ T cells sorted from blood, obtained in a trial of the OX40 agonist ivuxolimab. The receptors shown here come from an adult with an advanced solid tumor such as melanoma, head and neck, liver or kidney cancer.

The gene calls are TRBV7-3 and TRBJ2-7; 14 nucleotides agree with TRBD2. The ends lost 3 bases at V and 2 bases at J; junction bases unmatched: 3. CDR3 size: 16 residues. Germline-derived CDR1 and CDR2 are SGHTA and FQGTGA. The CDR3: CASSLTSGRVAYEQYF. The CDR3 DNA follows: TGTGCCAGCAGCTTGACTAGCGGGAGGGTAGCCTACGAGCAGTACTTC.

V usage is TRBV9 and J usage is TRBJ2-1, with TRBD2 matching 9 bases. Trimming removed 0 bases from V and 9 bases from J; junction bases left unmatched: 10. This CDR3 has 16 residues. Germline CDR1 reads SGDLS; CDR2 reads YYNGEE. In nucleotides, the CDR3 is TGTGCCAGCAGCGTAGAGCTAGCGGGATCCCTGGGTGAGCAGTTCTTC. Encoded protein: CASSVELAGSLGEQFF. Full variable domain (outside the CDR3, taken from reference TRBV9 and TRBJ2-1): DSGVTQTPKHLITATGQRVTLRCSPRSGDLSVYWYQQSLDQGLQFLIQYYNGEERAKGNILERFSAQQFPDLHSELNLSSLELGDSALYFCASSVELAGSLGEQFFGPGTRLTVL.

The chain uses TRBV18 and TRBJ2-3; 7 bases map to TRBD2. The CDR3 covers 16 residues. Germline V gene lookup returns CDR1 KGHSH and CDR2 LQKENI. Trimming took 3 bases from V and 3 from J; bases not matched to a gene: 9. CDR3 protein: CASSPLAGAVTDTQYF. CDR3 bases: TGTGCCAGCTCACCCCTGGCGGGAGCAGTAACAGATACGCAGTATTTT. Combining the CDR3 with reference TRBV18 and TRBJ2-3 gives the whole variable domain NAGVMQNPRHLVRRRGQEARLRCSPMKGHSHVYWYRQLPEEGLKFMVYLQKENIIDESGMPKERFSAEFPKEGPSILRIQQVVRGDSAAYFCASSPLAGAVTDTQYFGPGTRLTVL.

In this sample, this clone turned up once. The V call is TRBV6-6, the J call TRBJ1-1; the D is unclear. The CDR3 runs 12 residues. V lost 2 bases, J lost 5 bases, and 6 bases lay in between. CDR1 is MNHNY, CDR2 SVGAGI, per germline (reference sequence). The CDR3 loop reads CASSYAGTEAFF. CDR3 nucleotides: TGTGCCAGCAGTTACGCCGGGACTGAAGCTTTCTTT.

This clone appeared a few times. CDR3: CASSHKTGNTEAFF. The CDR3 DNA reads as TGTGCCAGCAGCCATAAAACGGGAAACACTGAAGCTTTCTTT. The V gene is TRBV5-4, the J gene TRBJ1-1; no firm D call. With 4 bases removed from V and 2 bases from J, the gap between germline ends came to 12 bases. From germline, CDR1 is SGHNT and CDR2 YYREEE (reference sequence). The CDR3 extends over 14 amino acids.

This clone was seen only a few times. V gene TRBV10-3 combines with J gene TRBJ1-5, with D perhaps TRBD1 (6 bases). V lost 4 bases and J lost 5, with 15 bases in between. CDR3 length: 15 amino acids. Germline V gene data show CDR1 as ENHRY and CDR2 as SYGVKD. CDR3 DNA sequence: TGTGCCATCAGTGGAGACAGGAGCGGCGATCAGCCCCAGCATTTT. It yields the protein CAISGDRSGDQPQHF.

In its sample, this clone was seen once. One end of the junction does not line up with germline, which may come from a read error. V usage is TRBV6-1 and J usage is TRBJ1-2; D is possibly TRBD1 (5 bases). Germline CDR1 reads MNHNS; CDR2 reads SASEGT. This CDR3 contains 14 residues. The CDR3 region has the DNA TGTGCCAGCAGACGGGACCTCCGATTTACCCACCCAATCTTC. Protein sequence: CASRRDLRFTHPIF.

The chain employs TRBV2 and TRBJ1-1; D gene ambiguous. Trimming cost V 6 bases and J 0 bases, with 8 bases left between them. This CDR3 region has 13 residues. The germline CDR1 and CDR2 sequences are SNHLY and FYNNEI. The CDR3 here is CASRFSVNTEAFF. CDR3 DNA: TGTGCCAGCAGGTTCAGTGTGAACACTGAAGCTTTCTTT.

The table lists this clone with a count of one. The chain recombines TRBV6-4 with TRBJ2-2; D gene uncertain. CDR3 length: 13 residues. V was clipped by 3 bases and J by 0 bases, with 2 bases between them. Germline-derived CDR1 and CDR2 are MRHNA and SNTAGT. In DNA, the CDR3 is TGTGCCAGCAGTGAATCGAACACCGGGGAGCTGTTTTTT. It yields the protein CASSESNTGELFF.

V gene TRBV27 combines with J gene TRBJ2-5; D assignment may be TRBD1 or TRBD2 (5 bases each). The CDR3 has 17 residues. Germline CDR1 is MNHEY and CDR2 is SMNVEV (reference sequence). Trimming cost V 5 bases and J 1 base, with 20 bases left between them. CDR3 sequence reads: CASSLPPSGPAQETQYF. CDR3 nucleotide sequence: TGTGCCAGCAGTCTACCACCTTCGGGACCGGCCCAAGAGACCCAGTACTTC.

This chain joins TRBV11-2 and TRBJ1-2, with D maybe TRBD1 (6 bases). This CDR3 has 15 residues. Between the trimmed V and J ends, which lost 2 bases and 3 bases, there was a span of 13 bases. Looked up from germline, CDR1 is SGHAT and CDR2 is FQNNGV. The CDR3: CASSLNPGADYGYTF. Here the CDR3 DNA reads TGTGCCAGCAGCTTAAATCCGGGGGCGGACTATGGCTACACCTTC.

The chain carries TRBV6-5 and TRBJ1-5; weak D call: TRBD1 (5 bases). V was pared by 6 bases and J by 3 bases, with 9 bases between. The germline V gene has CDR1 MNHEY and CDR2 SVGAGI. The CDR3 is 13 amino acids. As DNA, the CDR3 is TGTGCCAGCAGCCAGGGTCCCAATCAGCCCCAGCATTTT. The encoded protein is CASSQGPNQPQHF.

The chain has TRBV19 and TRBJ2-7, with 12 positions matching TRBD2. The CDR3 consists of 17 residues. The V gene's germline CDR1 is LNHDA and CDR2 SQIVND (reference sequence). The J segment lost 2 bases and the V segment lost 0 bases, leaving 5 bases of the junction unmatched. Here the CDR3 reads CASSIDSASGRAYEQYF. The CDR3 region has the DNA TGTGCCAGTAGTATAGATTCGGCTAGCGGGAGGGCCTACGAGCAGTACTTC.

V gene TRBV5-1 combines with J gene TRBJ2-6; weak D call: TRBD1 (6 bases). From germline, CDR1 is SGHRS and CDR2 YFSETQ. CDR3 length equals 19 residues. The V and J ends lost 4 bases and 0 bases respectively, with 20 bases between them. The DNA for the CDR3 is TGCGCCAGCAGCCCAATGCCCGGGACACATAACTCTGGGGCCAACGTCCTGACTTTC. Protein product: CASSPMPGTHNSGANVLTF.

The rearrangement links TRBV19 to TRBJ1-5, with TRBD1 as a possible D gene (5 bases). Germline CDR1 and CDR2: LNHDA and SQIVND (reference sequence). Between the trimmed V and J ends, which lost 3 bases and 2 bases, there was a span of 8 bases. The CDR3 is 14 amino acids. DNA of the CDR3: TGTGCCAGTAGTATCAGGGAGCGCAATCAGCCCCAGCATTTT. Amino acid sequence: CASSIRERNQPQHF. The full variable domain, completed using reference TRBV19 and TRBJ1-5, is DGGITQSPKYLFRKEGQNVTLSCEQNLNHDAMYWYRQDPGQGLRLIYYSQIVNDFQKGDIAEGYSVSREKKESFPLTVTSAQKNPTAFYLCASSIRERNQPQHFGDGTRLSIL.

This clone occurred once. This chain joins TRBV7-8 and TRBJ2-1; 10 bases fit TRBD2. The CDR3 runs 16 residues. CDR1 and CDR2 (germline): SGHVS, FQNEAQ. V dropped 5 bases and J dropped 7; count of bases not matched to a gene: 11. The CDR3 region is CASSPSGSQVGNEQFF. The CDR3 coding sequence is TGTGCCAGCAGCCCTAGCGGGAGTCAGGTAGGGAATGAGCAGTTCTTC.

The CDR3 spells CSVGAGVGTDTQYF. The CDR3 coding sequence is TGCAGCGTTGGAGCGGGAGTTGGCACAGATACGCAGTATTTT. The chain uses TRBV29-1 and TRBJ2-3, with 8 bases matching TRBD2. Germline V gene lookup returns CDR1 SQVTM and CDR2 ANQGSEA. V lost 4 bases, J lost 1 base, and 4 bases stayed unmatched. The length of the CDR3 is 14 residues.

V is TRBV7-9 and J is TRBJ2-3; D might be TRBD1 (5 bases). Germline CDR1 SEHNR, CDR2 FQNEAQ (reference sequence). The length of the CDR3 is 14 residues. Trimming took off 6 bases at V and 5 bases at J, with 15 bases between the two ends. This chain's CDR3 is CASSNPGQGDTQYF. CDR3 DNA sequence: TGTGCCAGCAGTAACCCGGGCCAGGGAGATACGCAGTATTTT.

This chain links TRBV30 with TRBJ2-4; D remains unclear. Between the trimmed V and J ends, which lost 2 bases and 2 bases, there was a span of 10 bases. CDR3 length equals 14 residues. Germline CDR1 is GTSNPN and CDR2 is SVGIG (reference sequence). In DNA form, the CDR3 reads TGTGCCTGGAGTCAATCTTTATCCAAAAACATTCAGTACTTC. This encodes CAWSQSLSKNIQYF. Full variable domain (outside the CDR3, taken from reference TRBV30 and TRBJ2-4): SQTIHQWPATLVQPVGSPLSLECTVEGTSNPNLYWYRQAAGRGLQLLFYSVGIGQISSEVPQNLSASRPQDRQFILSSKKLLLSDSGFYLCAWSQSLSKNIQYFGAGTRLSVL.

By sample fraction, this clone is medium-sized. The chain links TRBV19 to TRBJ1-2; no reliable D call. The V and J ends lost 3 bases and 0 bases respectively, with 11 bases between them. This CDR3 is 15 amino acids long. The germline gives CDR1 LNHDA, CDR2 SQIVND (reference sequence). CDR3 protein: CASSILTDSNYGYTF. The CDR3 DNA follows: TGTGCCAGTAGTATCCTGACCGATTCTAACTATGGCTACACCTTC.

For the CDR3, the DNA is TGCGCCAGCAGCGGGGCCCGCGATGAAAAACTGTTTTTT. Amino acid sequence: CASSGARDEKLFF. This chain joins TRBV5-1 and TRBJ1-4; D perhaps matches TRBD1 (5 bases). The CDR3 contains 13 residues. Trimming cost V 4 bases and J 6 bases, with 10 bases left between them. Germline CDR1 SGHRS, CDR2 YFSETQ.

In this sample, this clone turned up once. V and J are TRBV6-6 and TRBJ2-3, with 14 bases that match TRBD2. Germline V gene data show CDR1 as MNHNY and CDR2 as SVGAGI (reference sequence). The length of the CDR3 is 16 residues. J lost 5 bases, V lost 6 bases, and 7 bases had no gene match. CDR3 in amino acids: CASRAGLAGGGDTQYF. Written as DNA, the CDR3 is TGTGCCAGCAGGGCCGGACTAGCGGGAGGTGGAGATACGCAGTATTTT.

J is TRBJ2-3 and V is TRBV5-1; 11 bases align to TRBD2. After removal of 1 base from V and 4 bases from J, the junction contained 5 bases not matched to a gene. CDR1 and CDR2 from the germline V gene are SGHRS and YFSETQ. The CDR3 length is 16 residues. The CDR3 loop reads CASSLTGTSGSDTQYF. The CDR3, as DNA: TGCGCCAGCAGCTTGACCGGGACTAGCGGATCAGATACGCAGTATTTT.

The rearrangement links TRBV6-4 to TRBJ2-2; the D gene is possibly TRBD2 (5 bases). Germline V gives CDR1 MRHNA, CDR2 SNTAGT. V lost 0 bases and J lost 8, with 7 bases in between. The CDR3 has 13 amino acids. CDR3 region: CASSDSRAGELFF. The CDR3 nucleotides are TGTGCCAGCAGTGACTCGAGGGCTGGGGAGCTGTTTTTT.

V usage is TRBV27 and J usage is TRBJ2-2; TRBD1 matches 7 bases. CDR1 and CDR2 (germline): MNHEY, SMNVEV (reference sequence). The J segment lost 8 bases and the V segment lost 4 bases, leaving 7 bases of the junction unmatched. The CDR3 runs to 14 residues. The DNA of the CDR3 is TGTGCCAGCAGTTCGCCTCCGGGACAGGGGGAGCTGTTTTTT. Translation: CASSSPPGQGELFF.

The chain employs TRBV11-3 and TRBJ1-1; weak D call: TRBD1 (6 bases). The CDR3 covers 14 residues. Germline-derived CDR1 and CDR2 are SGHNT and YENEEA. Trimming took 5 bases from V and 1 from J, leaving 11 bases between them. The CDR3 nucleotides read TGTGCCAGCAGCAGTGGACAGAGGAACACTGAAGCTTTCTTT. Encoded protein: CASSSGQRNTEAFF.

CDR3 loop: CASSETGTVIGYTF. The DNA of the CDR3 is TGTGCCAGTAGTGAGACCGGGACAGTTATCGGCTACACCTTC. J is TRBJ1-2 and V is TRBV19; 7 bases line up with TRBD1. V dropped 5 bases and J dropped 8; count of bases not matched to a gene: 11. The CDR3 totals 14 residues. Germline V CDR1 and CDR2: LNHDA, SQIVND (reference sequence).

The gene calls are TRBV28 and TRBJ1-2; D gene unclear. This CDR3 is 13 amino acids long. Germline V gene lookup returns CDR1 MDHEN and CDR2 SYDVKM. Trimming stripped 4 bases from V and 1 base from J, with 7 bases between. The DNA of the CDR3 is TGTGCCAGCAGTTCTAACCATAACTATGGCTACACCTTC. Translation: CASSSNHNYGYTF.